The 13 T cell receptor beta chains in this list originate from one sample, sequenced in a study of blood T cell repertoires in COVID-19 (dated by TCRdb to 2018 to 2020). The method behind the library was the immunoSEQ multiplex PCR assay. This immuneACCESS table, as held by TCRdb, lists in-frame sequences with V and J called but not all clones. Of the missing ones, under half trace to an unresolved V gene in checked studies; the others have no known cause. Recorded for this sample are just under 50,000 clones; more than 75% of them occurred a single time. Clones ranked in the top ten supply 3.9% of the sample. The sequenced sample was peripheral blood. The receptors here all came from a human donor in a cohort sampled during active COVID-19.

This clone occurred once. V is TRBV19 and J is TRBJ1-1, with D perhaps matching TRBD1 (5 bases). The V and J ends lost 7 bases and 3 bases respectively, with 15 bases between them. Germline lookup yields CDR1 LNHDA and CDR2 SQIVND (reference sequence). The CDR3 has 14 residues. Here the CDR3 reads CASIHRGGYTEAFF. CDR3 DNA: TGTGCCAGTATCCACCGGGGGGGATACACTGAAGCTTTCTTT.

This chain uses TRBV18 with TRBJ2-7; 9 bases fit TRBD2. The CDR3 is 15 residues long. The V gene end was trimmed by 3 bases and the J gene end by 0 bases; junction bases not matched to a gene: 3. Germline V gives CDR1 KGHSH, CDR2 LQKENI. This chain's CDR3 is CASSPGREGSYEQYF. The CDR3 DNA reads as TGTGCCAGCTCACCCGGGCGGGAGGGCTCCTACGAGCAGTACTTC.

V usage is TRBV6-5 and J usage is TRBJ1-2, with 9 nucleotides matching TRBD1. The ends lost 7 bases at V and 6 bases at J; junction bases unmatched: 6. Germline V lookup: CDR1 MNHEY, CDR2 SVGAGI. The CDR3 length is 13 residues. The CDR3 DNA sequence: TGTGCCAGCACCAGGACAGGGGATCATGGCTACACCTTC. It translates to CASTRTGDHGYTF.

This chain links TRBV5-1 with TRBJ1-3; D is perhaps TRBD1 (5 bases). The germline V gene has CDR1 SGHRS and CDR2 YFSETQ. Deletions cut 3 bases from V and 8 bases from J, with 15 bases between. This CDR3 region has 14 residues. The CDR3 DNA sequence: TGCGCCAGCAGCTCCACAGGAGACGGAGACACCATATATTTT. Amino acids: CASSSTGDGDTIYF.

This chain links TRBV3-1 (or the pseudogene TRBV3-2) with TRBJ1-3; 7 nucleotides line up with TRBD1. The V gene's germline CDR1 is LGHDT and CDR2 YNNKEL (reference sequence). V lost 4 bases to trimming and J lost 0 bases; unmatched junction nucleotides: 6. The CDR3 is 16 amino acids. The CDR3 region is CASSRGTERSGNTIYF. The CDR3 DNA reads TGTGCCAGCAGCCGAGGGACAGAGCGCTCTGGAAACACCATATATTTT.

The CDR3 reads CASSLFRGRGRSPLHF. CDR3 bases: TGTGCCAGCAGTTTATTCCGTGGCAGGGGGCGATCACCCCTCCACTTT. The chain links TRBV28 to TRBJ1-6, with TRBD1 matching 8 bases. Germline-derived CDR1 and CDR2 are MDHEN and SYDVKM. The V gene end was trimmed by 1 base and the J gene end by 10 bases; junction bases not matched to a gene: 9. The CDR3 spans 16 residues.

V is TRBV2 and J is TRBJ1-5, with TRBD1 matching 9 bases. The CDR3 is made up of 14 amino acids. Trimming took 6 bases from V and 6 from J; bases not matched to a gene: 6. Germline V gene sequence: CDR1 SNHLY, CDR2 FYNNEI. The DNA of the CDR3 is TGTGCCAGCAGCAGGACAGGGGTAGGTCAGCCCCAGCATTTT. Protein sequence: CASSRTGVGQPQHF.

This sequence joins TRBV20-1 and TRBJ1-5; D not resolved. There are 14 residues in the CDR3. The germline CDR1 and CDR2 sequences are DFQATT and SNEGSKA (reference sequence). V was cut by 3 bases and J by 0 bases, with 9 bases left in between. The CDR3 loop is CSASGLNSNQPQHF. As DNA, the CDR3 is TGCAGTGCTAGTGGACTAAATAGCAATCAGCCCCAGCATTTT.

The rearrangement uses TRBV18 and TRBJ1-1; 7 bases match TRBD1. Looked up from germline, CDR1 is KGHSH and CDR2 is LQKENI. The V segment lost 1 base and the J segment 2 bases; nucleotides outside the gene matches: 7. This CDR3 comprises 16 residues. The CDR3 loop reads CASSPQQTGSNTEAFF. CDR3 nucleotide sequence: TGTGCCAGCTCACCACAGCAGACAGGGAGCAACACTGAAGCTTTCTTT.

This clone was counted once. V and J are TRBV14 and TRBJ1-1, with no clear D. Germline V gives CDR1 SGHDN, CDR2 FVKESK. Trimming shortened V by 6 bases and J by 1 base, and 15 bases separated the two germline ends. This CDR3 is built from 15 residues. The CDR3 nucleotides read TGTGCCAGCAGGCCAAAGTACTCCGGGAACACTGAAGCTTTCTTT. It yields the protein CASRPKYSGNTEAFF. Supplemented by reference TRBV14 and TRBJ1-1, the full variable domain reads EAGVTQFPSHSVIEKGQTVTLRCDPISGHDNLYWYRRVMGKEIKFLLHFVKESKQDESGMPNNRFLAERTGGTYSTLKVQPAELEDSGVYFCASRPKYSGNTEAFFGQGTRLTVV.

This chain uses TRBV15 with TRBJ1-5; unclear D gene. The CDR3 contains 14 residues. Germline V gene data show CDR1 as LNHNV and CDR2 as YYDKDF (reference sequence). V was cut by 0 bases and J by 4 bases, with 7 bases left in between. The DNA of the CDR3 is TGTGCCACCAGCAGAGATAGAGGGAATCAGCCCCAGCATTTT. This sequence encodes CATSRDRGNQPQHF.

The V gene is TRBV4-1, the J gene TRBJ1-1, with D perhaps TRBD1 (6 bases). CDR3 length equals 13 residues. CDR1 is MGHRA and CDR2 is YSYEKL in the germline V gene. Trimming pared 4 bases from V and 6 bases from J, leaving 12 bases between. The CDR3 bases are TGCGCCAGCAGCCCGCCGGGGACACCTGAAGCTTTCTTT. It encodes CASSPPGTPEAFF.

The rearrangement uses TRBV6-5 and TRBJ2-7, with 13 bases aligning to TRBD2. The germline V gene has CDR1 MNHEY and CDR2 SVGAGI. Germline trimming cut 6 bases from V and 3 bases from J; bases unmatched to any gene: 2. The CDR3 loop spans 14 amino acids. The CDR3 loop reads CASRTSGRRYEQYF. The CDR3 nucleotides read TGTGCCAGCAGGACTAGCGGGAGGCGCTACGAGCAGTACTTC.